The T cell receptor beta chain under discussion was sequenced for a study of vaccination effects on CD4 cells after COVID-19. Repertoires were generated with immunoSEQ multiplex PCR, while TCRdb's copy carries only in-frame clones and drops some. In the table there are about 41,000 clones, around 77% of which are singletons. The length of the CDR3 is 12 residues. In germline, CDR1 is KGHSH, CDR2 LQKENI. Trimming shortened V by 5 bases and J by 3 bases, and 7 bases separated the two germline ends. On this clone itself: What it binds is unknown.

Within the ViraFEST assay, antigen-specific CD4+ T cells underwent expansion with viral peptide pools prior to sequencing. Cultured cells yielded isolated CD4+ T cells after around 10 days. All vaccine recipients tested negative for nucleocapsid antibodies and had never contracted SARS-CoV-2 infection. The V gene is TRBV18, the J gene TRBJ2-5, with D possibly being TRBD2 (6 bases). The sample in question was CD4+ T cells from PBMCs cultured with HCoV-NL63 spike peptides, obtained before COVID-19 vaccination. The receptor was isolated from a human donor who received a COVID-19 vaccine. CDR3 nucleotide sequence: TGTGCCAGCTCAAGGAGGGAAGAGACCCAGTACTTC. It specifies CASSRREETQYF. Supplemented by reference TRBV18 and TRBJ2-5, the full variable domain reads NAGVMQNPRHLVRRRGQEARLRCSPMKGHSHVYWYRQLPEEGLKFMVYLQKENIIDESGMPKERFSAEFPKEGPSILRIQQVVRGDSAAYFCASSRREETQYFGPGTRLLVL.